This passage covers 31 T cell receptor beta chains from one sample sequenced in a study of blood T cell repertoires in COVID-19. Sequenced by immunoSEQ multiplex PCR; TCRdb stores in-frame clones only, minus some. Here the sample spans over 75,000 clones, around nine tenths being singletons. Material: peripheral blood. Source of these receptors: a man in his forties or fifties with COVID-19, enrolled during active disease.

V gene TRBV19 combines with J gene TRBJ1-4; 7 bases fit TRBD1. Germline-derived CDR1 and CDR2 are LNHDA and SQIVND (reference sequence). Trimming cost V 7 bases and J 3 bases; bases outside gene matches: 5. The CDR3 covers 14 residues. CDR3 nucleotide sequence: TGTGCCAGTAAAACCAGGGGGGCTAATGAAAAACTGTTTTTT. This translates into CASKTRGANEKLFF.

This clone was seen only once. In DNA, the CDR3 is TGCGCCAGCAAAAACTTCAGGGGGCGTTTCACTGAAGCTTTCTTT. Protein product: CASKNFRGRFTEAFF. V and J are TRBV5-1 and TRBJ1-1; 8 bases match TRBD1. Germline loops: CDR1 SGHRS, CDR2 YFSETQ. J was trimmed by 4 bases and V by 6 bases; bases with no gene match: 11. The CDR3 has 15 amino acids.

The genes are TRBV7-9 and TRBJ1-4; maybe TRBD1 (5 bases). Looked up from germline, CDR1 is SEHNR and CDR2 is FQNEAQ (reference sequence). CDR3 length: 16 amino acids. V lost 8 bases to trimming and J lost 4 bases, with 20 bases between them. The CDR3 DNA follows: TGTGCCAGCTTGGCCTCAGGGTCTCACCATAATGAAAAACTGTTTTTT. Amino acid sequence: CASLASGSHHNEKLFF.

The gene calls are TRBV5-4 and TRBJ1-1; D ambiguous. The CDR3 length is 12 residues. Looked up from germline, CDR1 is SGHNT and CDR2 is YYREEE (reference sequence). The V end lost 0 bases, the J end lost 8 bases, and 8 bases lay between the germline ends. The CDR3 reads CASSLVGEEAFF. CDR3 coding DNA: TGTGCCAGCAGCTTGGTGGGAGAGGAAGCTTTCTTT.

The chain uses TRBV18 and TRBJ2-1; tentatively, D is TRBD2 (6 bases). V gave up 0 bases and J gave up 4 bases, with 7 bases separating them. CDR1 and CDR2 (germline): KGHSH, LQKENI. CDR3 length equals 14 residues. The CDR3 DNA follows: TGTGCCAGCTCACCACCCAGCGGGTACAATGAGCAGTTCTTC. This sequence encodes CASSPPSGYNEQFF. The full variable domain, completed using reference TRBV18 and TRBJ2-1, is NAGVMQNPRHLVRRRGQEARLRCSPMKGHSHVYWYRQLPEEGLKFMVYLQKENIIDESGMPKERFSAEFPKEGPSILRIQQVVRGDSAAYFCASSPPSGYNEQFFGPGTRLTVL.

The gene calls are TRBV6-5 and TRBJ1-6; D perhaps matches TRBD1 (5 bases). V was trimmed by 0 bases and J by 5 bases, leaving 11 bases between them. The CDR3 length is 16 residues. In germline, CDR1 is MNHEY, CDR2 SVGAGI. As DNA, the CDR3 is TGTGCCAGCAGTTACTCGGAAGACAGTCATAATTCACCCCTCCACTTT. Protein sequence: CASSYSEDSHNSPLHF.

CDR3 amino acids: CASREAPLSSYNEQFF. CDR3 nucleotides: TGCGCCAGCAGAGAAGCGCCTCTGAGCTCCTACAATGAGCAGTTCTTC. This chain connects TRBV10-2 to TRBJ2-1; D unclear. The V gene lost 6 bases and the J gene lost 0 bases, with 15 bases spanning the gap. The CDR3 has 16 amino acids. Germline CDR1 and CDR2: WSHSY and SAAADI.

This chain links TRBV7-2 with TRBJ2-5; possible D gene TRBD2, 5 bases. The CDR3 has 14 amino acids. CDR1 and CDR2 (germline): SGHTA, FQGNSA. Trimming removed 2 bases at V and 4 bases at J, with 11 bases between. Here the CDR3 DNA reads TGTGCCAGCAGCTTACGCAACCGGGGAGAGACCCAGTACTTC. Its translation: CASSLRNRGETQYF.

A few counts support this clone. Other DNA sequences within the sample encode an identical CDR3. V is TRBV3-1 (or the pseudogene TRBV3-2) and J is TRBJ1-2; D is unresolved. V was pared by 3 bases and J by 2 bases, with 7 bases between. Per germline, CDR1 LGHDT and CDR2 YNNKEL (reference sequence). The CDR3 spans 13 residues. The CDR3 loop is CASSQTGNYGYTF. CDR3 DNA sequence: TGTGCCAGCAGCCAGACCGGGAACTATGGCTACACCTTC.

CDR3 sequence: CASSLDRDTYNEKLFF. The CDR3 DNA is TGTGCCAGCAGCTTAGATCGGGACACCTATAATGAAAAACTGTTTTTT. The chain couples TRBV7-8 to TRBJ1-4; D might be TRBD1 (6 bases). V was shortened by 1 base and J by 4 bases, with 13 bases between the two germline ends. This CDR3 comprises 16 residues. The germline gives CDR1 SGHVS, CDR2 FQNEAQ.

The J gene is TRBJ1-5, the V gene TRBV12-3 or TRBV12-4; perhaps TRBD1 as D (6 bases). CDR3 length: 13 amino acids. Between the trimmed V and J ends, which lost 6 bases and 7 bases, there was a span of 13 bases. The CDR3 spells CASSAGGGQPQHF. The CDR3 bases are TGTGCCAGCAGCGCTGGGGGCGGGCAGCCCCAGCATTTT.

The genes are TRBV2 and TRBJ1-3; D not resolved. The germline V and J ends were trimmed by 0 bases and 1 base, with 7 bases remaining between them. This CDR3 has 15 residues. The germline gives CDR1 SNHLY, CDR2 FYNNEI. The CDR3, as DNA: TGTGCCAGCAGTGAAGCGCTGAGGTCTGGAAACACCATATATTTT. Translated: CASSEALRSGNTIYF.

This chain uses TRBV7-2 with TRBJ1-1, with 9 bases identical to TRBD1. CDR1 and CDR2 from the germline V gene are SGHTA and FQGNSA. This CDR3 spans 17 amino acids. J gave up 4 bases and V 1 base, and 10 bases lay outside the gene matches. CDR3 protein: CASSLGYWGQGSTEAFF. As DNA, the CDR3 is TGTGCCAGCAGCTTAGGGTATTGGGGACAGGGATCCACTGAAGCTTTCTTT.

The rearrangement uses TRBV5-4 and TRBJ1-4; 7 nucleotides match TRBD1. J gave up 3 bases and V 4 bases, and 6 bases lay outside the gene matches. CDR1 SGHNT and CDR2 YYREEE come from the germline V gene (reference sequence). This CDR3 has 15 amino acids. The CDR3: CASSPTGAANEKLFF. DNA for the CDR3: TGTGCCAGCAGCCCAACAGGGGCGGCTAATGAAAAACTGTTTTTT.

V usage is TRBV27 and J usage is TRBJ1-2; the D gene is possibly TRBD1 (5 bases). The germline V gene has CDR1 MNHEY and CDR2 SMNVEV (reference sequence). Trimming took 5 bases from V and 2 from J, leaving 15 bases between them. This CDR3 has 15 residues. The CDR3 DNA reads TGTGCCAGCAGTCAAACAGGTCGGGGGAACTATGGCTACACCTTC. As protein: CASSQTGRGNYGYTF.

This rearrangement joins TRBV20-1 to TRBJ2-2, with D uncertain. Trimming took off 4 bases at V and 6 bases at J, with 6 bases between the two ends. This CDR3 contains 11 residues. The germline CDR1 and CDR2 sequences are DFQATT and SNEGSKA (reference sequence). CDR3 coding DNA: TGCAGTGCTACCCTCTCCGGGGAGCTGTTTTTT. Encoded protein: CSATLSGELFF.

A few counts support this clone. This chain uses TRBV30 with TRBJ2-1; TRBD2 matches 9 bases. CDR1 is GTSNPN, CDR2 SVGIG, per germline (reference sequence). V lost 3 bases and J lost 4; bases outside the gene matches: 7. The CDR3 contains 15 residues. The CDR3 is CAWRAFAGGYNEQFF. CDR3 in DNA: TGTGCCTGGAGGGCCTTTGCGGGGGGGTACAATGAGCAGTTCTTC.

The chain is built from TRBV2 and TRBJ1-2; TRBD1 matches 10 bases. V dropped 5 bases and J dropped 1; count of bases not matched to a gene: 7. CDR1 and CDR2 from the germline V gene are SNHLY and FYNNEI. The CDR3 totals 16 residues. The CDR3 loop is CASSRDGTGVNYGYTF. The CDR3, as DNA: TGTGCCAGCAGTAGAGACGGGACAGGGGTTAACTATGGCTACACCTTC.

The J gene is TRBJ2-1, the V gene TRBV27, with 8 positions matching TRBD2. Germline-derived CDR1 and CDR2 are MNHEY and SMNVEV (reference sequence). V lost 2 bases and J lost 2; bases outside the gene matches: 5. This CDR3 spans 16 amino acids. The CDR3 loop is CASSLMRGVPYNEQFF. The DNA for the CDR3 is TGTGCCAGCAGTTTAATGCGGGGGGTACCCTACAATGAGCAGTTCTTC.

The rearrangement links TRBV5-5 to TRBJ2-5, with TRBD1 matching over 8 bases. Germline CDR1 SGHKS, CDR2 YYEKEE (reference sequence). The CDR3 spans 14 residues. V dropped 5 bases and J dropped 0; count of bases not matched to a gene: 3. CDR3 sequence: CASSRDRYQETQYF. The CDR3 DNA reads as TGTGCCAGCAGTAGGGACAGGTACCAAGAGACCCAGTACTTC.

This chain joins TRBV4-1 and TRBJ2-3; 8 nucleotides line up with TRBD2. From germline, CDR1 is MGHRA and CDR2 YSYEKL. The CDR3 sequence is 16 residues long. V shed 3 bases and J 4 bases; nucleotides not matched to a gene: 9. The CDR3: CASSHMNRGGADTQYF. The CDR3 DNA reads as TGCGCCAGCAGCCATATGAATCGGGGGGGCGCAGATACGCAGTATTTT.

The rearrangement uses TRBV28 and TRBJ1-3, with a weak D call TRBD1 (6 bases). The germline gives CDR1 MDHEN, CDR2 SYDVKM. V lost 7 bases, J lost 0 bases, and 19 bases lay in between. This CDR3 has 17 amino acids. DNA of the CDR3: TGTGCCAGCACCGAGGGGGGGCATCCCCACTCTGGAAACACCATATATTTT. Amino acid sequence: CASTEGGHPHSGNTIYF. The full variable domain, in which reference TRBV28 and TRBJ1-3 provide the parts outside the CDR3, is DVKVTQSSRYLVKRTGEKVFLECVQDMDHENMFWYRQDPGLGLRLIYFSYDVKMKEKGDIPEGYSVSREKKERFSLILESASTNQTSMYLCASTEGGHPHSGNTIYFGEGSWLTVV.

The V call is TRBV27, the J call TRBJ1-3, with 7 bases aligning to TRBD1. With 9 bases clipped from V and 1 base from J, the junction kept 6 bases outside the gene matches. Germline V CDR1 and CDR2: MNHEY, SMNVEV (reference sequence). The CDR3 extends over 14 amino acids. The chain's CDR3 is CASMVRGSGNTIYF. Written as DNA, the CDR3 is TGTGCCAGTATGGTCAGGGGGTCTGGAAACACCATATATTTT.

The CDR3 region is CASTILQGREQYF. The CDR3 DNA reads TGTGCCAGCACCATACTACAGGGAAGGGAGCAGTACTTC. This sequence joins TRBV5-5 and TRBJ2-7; tentative D call: TRBD1 (6 bases). The CDR3 is 13 amino acids. The V end was cut by 6 bases, the J end by 7 bases, with 17 bases between. Germline values: CDR1 SGHKS, CDR2 YYEKEE (reference sequence). Full variable domain (missing parts from reference TRBV5-5 and TRBJ2-7): DAGVTQSPTHLIKTRGQQVTLRCSPISGHKSVSWYQQVLGQGPQFIFQYYEKEERGRGNFPDRFSARQFPNYSSELNVNALLLGDSALYLCASTILQGREQYFGPGTRLTVT.

J is TRBJ2-1 and V is TRBV23-1; 7 nucleotides line up with TRBD1. TRBV23-1 is reported as an ORF; its role is uncertain. This CDR3 comprises 15 residues. The V and J ends lost 4 bases and 4 bases, in that order; junction bases with no gene match: 7. The chain's CDR3 is CASSRGDSVYNEQFF. DNA for the CDR3: TGCGCCAGCAGTCGAGGGGACAGTGTTTACAATGAGCAGTTCTTC.

V is TRBV7-2 and J is TRBJ2-7; TRBD2 is a possible D gene (5 bases). The V gene lost 5 bases and the J gene lost 6 bases, with 11 bases spanning the gap. The CDR3 sequence is 12 residues long. CDR1 and CDR2 (germline): SGHTA, FQGNSA. CDR3 amino acids: CASSPRRGEQYF. The DNA for the CDR3 is TGTGCCAGCAGCCCTCGCCGGGGCGAGCAGTACTTC.

The J gene is TRBJ2-4, the V gene TRBV2; TRBD2 matches at 7 bases. The V segment lost 11 bases and the J segment 0 bases; nucleotides outside the gene matches: 4. The CDR3 length is 13 residues. Germline V gene lookup returns CDR1 SNHLY and CDR2 FYNNEI. The CDR3 loop is CAGGGLAKNIQYF. CDR3 nucleotide sequence: TGTGCCGGGGGGGGTCTAGCCAAAAACATTCAGTACTTC.

V usage is TRBV29-1 and J usage is TRBJ2-2; 9 bases match TRBD2. CDR3 length: 14 residues. Germline CDR1 reads SQVTM; CDR2 reads ANQGSEA. With V trimmed by 4 bases and J by 2 bases, 2 bases remained unmatched. The CDR3: CSVGLAVNTGELFF. The CDR3, as DNA: TGCAGCGTTGGACTAGCGGTTAACACCGGGGAGCTGTTTTTT.

The J gene is TRBJ1-5, the V gene TRBV28; possibly TRBD1 for D (6 bases). V lost 10 bases, J lost 5 bases, and 12 bases lay in between. Germline V lookup: CDR1 MDHEN, CDR2 SYDVKM. The CDR3 covers 12 residues. This CDR3 reads CATTYRDQPQHF. CDR3 coding DNA: TGTGCCACAACCTACAGGGATCAGCCCCAGCATTTT.

The chain couples TRBV6-6 to TRBJ2-1; D not certain. V lost 5 bases, J lost 9 bases, and 8 bases lay in between. Germline V lookup: CDR1 MNHNY, CDR2 SVGAGI (reference sequence). This CDR3 region has 11 residues. CDR3 amino acids: CASSRSSEQFF. The CDR3 DNA sequence: TGTGCCAGCAGTCGATCTAGTGAGCAGTTCTTC.

The chain couples TRBV28 to TRBJ1-1; D gene uncertain. V was pared by 3 bases and J by 2 bases, with 16 bases between. CDR1 MDHEN and CDR2 SYDVKM come from the germline V gene. The CDR3 is made up of 16 amino acids. CDR3 DNA: TGTGCCAGCAGTTTCTTAGGAGGGAGGAGAAACACTGAAGCTTTCTTT. Its translation is CASSFLGGRRNTEAFF. The variable domain in full, with the rest retrieved from reference TRBV28 and TRBJ1-1, is DVKVTQSSRYLVKRTGEKVFLECVQDMDHENMFWYRQDPGLGLRLIYFSYDVKMKEKGDIPEGYSVSREKKERFSLILESASTNQTSMYLCASSFLGGRRNTEAFFGQGTRLTVV.